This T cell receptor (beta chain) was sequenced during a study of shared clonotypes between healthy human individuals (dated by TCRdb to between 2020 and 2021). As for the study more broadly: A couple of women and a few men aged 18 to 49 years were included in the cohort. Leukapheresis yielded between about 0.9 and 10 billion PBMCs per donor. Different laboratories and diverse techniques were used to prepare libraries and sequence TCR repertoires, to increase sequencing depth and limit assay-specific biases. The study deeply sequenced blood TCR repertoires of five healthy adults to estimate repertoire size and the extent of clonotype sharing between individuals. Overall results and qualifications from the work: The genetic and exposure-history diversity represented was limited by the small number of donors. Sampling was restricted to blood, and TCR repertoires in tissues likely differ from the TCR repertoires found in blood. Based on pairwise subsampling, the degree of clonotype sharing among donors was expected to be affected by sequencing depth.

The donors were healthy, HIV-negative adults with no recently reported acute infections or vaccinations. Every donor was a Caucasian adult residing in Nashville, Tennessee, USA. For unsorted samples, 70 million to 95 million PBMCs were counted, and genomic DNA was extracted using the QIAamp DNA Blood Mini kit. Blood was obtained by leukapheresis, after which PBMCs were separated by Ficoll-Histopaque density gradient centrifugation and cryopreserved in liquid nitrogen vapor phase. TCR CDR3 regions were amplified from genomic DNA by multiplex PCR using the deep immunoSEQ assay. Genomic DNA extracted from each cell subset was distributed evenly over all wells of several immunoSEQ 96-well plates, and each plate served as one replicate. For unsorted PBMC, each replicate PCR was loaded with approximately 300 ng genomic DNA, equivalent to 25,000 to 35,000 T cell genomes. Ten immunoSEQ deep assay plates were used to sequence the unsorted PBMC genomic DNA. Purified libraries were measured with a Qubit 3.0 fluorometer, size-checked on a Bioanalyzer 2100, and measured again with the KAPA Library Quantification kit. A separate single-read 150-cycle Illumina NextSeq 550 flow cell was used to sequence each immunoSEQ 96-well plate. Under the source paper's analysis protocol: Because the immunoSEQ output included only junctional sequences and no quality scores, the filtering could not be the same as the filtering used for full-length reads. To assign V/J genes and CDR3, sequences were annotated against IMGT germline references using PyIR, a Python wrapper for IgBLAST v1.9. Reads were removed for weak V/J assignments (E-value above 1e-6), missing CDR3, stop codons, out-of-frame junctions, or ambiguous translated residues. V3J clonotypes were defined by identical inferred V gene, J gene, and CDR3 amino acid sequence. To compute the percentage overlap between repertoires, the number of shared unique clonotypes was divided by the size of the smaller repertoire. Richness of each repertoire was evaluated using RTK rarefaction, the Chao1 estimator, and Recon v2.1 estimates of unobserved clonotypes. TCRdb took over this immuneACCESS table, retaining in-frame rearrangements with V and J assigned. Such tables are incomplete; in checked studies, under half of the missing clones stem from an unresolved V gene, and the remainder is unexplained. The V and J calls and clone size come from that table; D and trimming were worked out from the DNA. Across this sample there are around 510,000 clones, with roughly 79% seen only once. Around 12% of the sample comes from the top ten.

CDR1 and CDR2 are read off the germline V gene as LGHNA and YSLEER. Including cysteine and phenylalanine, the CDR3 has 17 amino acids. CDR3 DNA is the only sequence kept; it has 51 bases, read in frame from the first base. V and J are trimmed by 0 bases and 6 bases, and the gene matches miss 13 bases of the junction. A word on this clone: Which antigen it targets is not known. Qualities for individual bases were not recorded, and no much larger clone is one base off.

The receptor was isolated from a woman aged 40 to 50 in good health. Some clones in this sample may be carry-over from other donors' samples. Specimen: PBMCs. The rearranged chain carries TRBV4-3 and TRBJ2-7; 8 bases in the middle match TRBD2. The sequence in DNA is TGCGCCAGCAGCCAAGATTTATCAGCGGGAGCTTCCCTCGAGCAGTACTTC. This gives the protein CASSQDLSAGASLEQYF.